The T cell receptor beta chain under discussion was sequenced for a study of cytomegalovirus exposure and HLA in healthy donors. Study-wide findings and caveats: Confirmation was obtained in vitro that a few CMV-associated chains are specific for CMV antigens. Cytomegalovirus status, reportedly, was diagnosed with high specificity and sensitivity by the classifier. Most TCR sequences were uncommon, yet certain public TCRs appeared in many donors.

Clones were sequenced by immunoSEQ multiplex PCR, and TCRdb holds only the in-frame ones, with some missing. The table records tens of thousands of clones, 88% of them present only once. This CDR3 comprises 14 residues. Per germline, CDR1 SGHNT and CDR2 YENEEA. The donors belonged to the roughly 110-subject validation cohort, separate from the roughly 720-subject first cohort. This clone has a single count. What it binds is not known. At one end, the junction sequence differs from germline, possibly due to a read error. V and J are TRBV11-3 and TRBJ2-7; D perhaps matches TRBD2 (5 bases). The sample taken for sequencing was PBMCs. The TCR originated in a woman aged 25 to 39 in good health and CMV-seronegative. The CDR3 DNA reads TGCGCCAGCAGCTCCACCGGGATGGGCCGCGAGCAGTACTTC. Translated: CASSSTGMGREQYF. Full variable domain (remainder filled in from reference TRBV11-3 and TRBJ2-7): EAGVVQSPRYKIIEKKQPVAFWCNPISGHNTLYWYLQNLGQGPELLIRYENEEAVDDSQLPKDRFSAERLKGVDSTLKIQPAELGDSAVYLCASSSTGMGREQYFGPGTRLTVT.